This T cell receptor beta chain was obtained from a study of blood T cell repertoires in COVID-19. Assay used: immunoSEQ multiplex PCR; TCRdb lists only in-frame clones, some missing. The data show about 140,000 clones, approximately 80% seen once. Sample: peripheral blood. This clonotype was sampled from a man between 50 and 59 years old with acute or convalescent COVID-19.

The DNA of the CDR3 is TGTGCCAGCAGCCCCAGTGGGGAGCCCGGGGAGCTGTTTTTT. This sequence encodes CASSPSGEPGELFF. This chain connects TRBV6-5 to TRBJ2-2; maybe TRBD2 (5 bases). CDR3 length: 14 residues. Germline V gene lookup returns CDR1 MNHEY and CDR2 SVGAGI. With 6 bases removed from V and 6 bases from J, the gap between germline ends came to 14 bases.